These 28 T cell receptor beta chains share one sample of origin, sequenced in a study of tissue T cells after allogeneic stem cell transplantation. The table came from immunoSEQ multiplex PCR; TCRdb's copy has only in-frame clones and leaves some out. The sample consists of some 22,000 clones, almost 70% of them appearing once. Input material: blood. The receptors stem from a female BALB/c mouse in good health. MHC haplotype here: H2-d.

This clone was seen a few times. Gene names denote mouse genes. The read terminates 1 residue before the CDR3 end, so the remaining end is supplied by the germline J gene. The chain has TRBV15 and TRBJ2-7; D is unresolved. V was shortened by 8 bases and J by 7 bases, with 6 bases between the two germline ends. CDR1 is SGHND and CDR2 is FRSKSL in the germline V gene. The CDR3 extends over 9 amino acids. The CDR3 DNA, read in part, is TGTGCCAGCCCCCTGGAACAGTAC. Its translation: CASPLEQY. The full CDR3 protein is CASPLEQYF.

With regard to this clone: Germline and genes: mouse. The read halts 1 residue ahead of the CDR3 end, with the missing end drawn from the germline J gene. The chain combines TRBV31 with TRBJ1-4; no clear D gene. Trimming pared 3 bases from V and 0 bases from J, leaving 2 bases between. This CDR3 is 12 amino acids long. CDR1 and CDR2 (germline): GKSSPN, SITVG. CDR3 bases read: TGTGCCTGGAGAATTTCCAACGAAAGATTATTT. Translating gives CAWRISNERLF. The entire CDR3 protein is CAWRISNERLFF.

Worth noting for this clone: Gene names and germline match the mouse. Additional DNA sequences in this sample encode the identical CDR3. The part of the CDR3 DNA that was read is TGTGCCAGCAGCCAAGAGGGGACAGCAAACTCCGACTACACC. It translates to CASSQEGTANSDYT. The CDR3 in full is CASSQEGTANSDYTF. The V gene is TRBV2, the J gene TRBJ1-2; 7 bases match TRBD1. The CDR3 goes on 1 residue after the read ends, and that part is filled in from the germline J gene. The length of the CDR3 is 15 residues. Per germline, CDR1 LGHNA and CDR2 YSYQKL. V lost 0 bases and J lost 0; bases outside the gene matches: 1.

As regards this clone: The gene names given are mouse names. The read terminates 1 residue before the CDR3 end, so the remaining end is supplied by the germline J gene. This chain links TRBV4 with TRBJ2-4; 9 bases line up with TRBD2. This CDR3 is built from 13 residues. Germline CDR1 is LGHDT and CDR2 is YNNKQL (reference sequence). The V segment lost 5 bases and the J segment 4 bases; nucleotides outside the gene matches: 1. The CDR3 sequence is CASSGTGKNTLYF. The CDR3 bases that were read are TGTGCCAGCAGCGGGACTGGGAAAAACACCTTGTAC.

Of note for this clone: All gene names here are mouse names. The missing CDR3 end, 1 residue past where the read stops, is filled in from the germline J gene. This chain connects TRBV13-2 to TRBJ2-7, with TRBD2 matching over 14 bases. The V gene end was trimmed by 3 bases and the J gene end by 7 bases; junction bases not matched to a gene: 12. Per germline, CDR1 NNHNN and CDR2 SYGAGS (reference sequence). This CDR3 spans 17 amino acids. The CDR3 here is CASGGGLGGRRAWEQYF. Incomplete CDR3 DNA: TGTGCCAGCGGTGGGGGACTGGGGGGGCGAAGGGCATGGGAACAGTAC.

As for this clone: The genes and germline here are from mouse. Read sequence stops 1 residue before the CDR3 end, and the germline J gene provides the missing end. The chain is built from TRBV2 and TRBJ2-5; no definite D call. Trimming shortened V by 0 bases and J by 0 bases, and 7 bases separated the two germline ends. Per the germline V gene, CDR1 is LGHNA and CDR2 is YSYQKL. This CDR3 contains 15 residues. CDR3 protein: CASSQDLVNQDTQYF. The covered CDR3 bases are TGTGCCAGCAGCCAAGATTTGGTTAACCAAGACACCCAGTAC.

About this clone itself: The genes and germline here are from mouse. The read falls 1 residue short of the CDR3 end, and the missing part is taken from the germline J gene. The chain joins TRBV3 to TRBJ1-4, with TRBD1 matching 7 bases. V shed 5 bases, J shed 3 bases, and the junction held 3 bases outside the gene matches. There are 14 residues in the CDR3. Germline V CDR1 and CDR2: SNHLY, FYNGKV (reference sequence). CDR3 bases read: TGTGCCAGCAGCGTACAGGGGCCCAACGAAAGATTATTT. It encodes CASSVQGPNERLF. The full-length CDR3 reads as CASSVQGPNERLFF.

Comment on this clone: The genes are named according to mouse. The read ends 1 residue shy of where the CDR3 ends; the end is completed using the germline J gene. The same CDR3 can be traced to other DNA sequences in this sample. The chain couples TRBV4 to TRBJ2-5; 13 bases map to TRBD2. V dropped 5 bases and J dropped 6; count of bases not matched to a gene: 5. The CDR3 is 15 amino acids. CDR1 is LGHDT and CDR2 is YNNKQL in the germline V gene (reference sequence). The sequenced part of the CDR3 DNA is TGTGCCAGCAGCCCGGACTGGGGGGGCGCGGACACCCAGTAC. Its protein is CASSPDWGGADTQY. The whole CDR3 sequence reads CASSPDWGGADTQYF. Together with reference TRBV4 and TRBJ2-5, the CDR3 gives the full variable domain: ETAVFQTPNYHVTQVGNEVSFNCKQTLGHDTMYWYKQDSKKLLKIMFSYNNKQLIVNETVPRRFSPQSSDKAHLNLRIKSVEPEDSAVYLCASSPDWGGADTQYFGPGTRLLVL.

Comment on this clone: These gene names are mouse names. The read gets to within 1 residue of the CDR3 end, and the germline J gene fills in the rest. J is TRBJ2-5 and V is TRBV5; 8 bases are shared with TRBD1. The germline V gene encodes CDR1 LGHNA and CDR2 YNLKQL (reference sequence). CDR3 length: 14 residues. V was clipped by 3 bases and J by 1 base; unmatched bases: 0. The sequenced part of the CDR3 DNA is TGTGCCAGCAGCCAGACAGGGGACCAAGACACCCAGTAC. It specifies CASSQTGDQDTQY. The CDR3 in full is CASSQTGDQDTQYF.

As regards this clone: The listed genes are named as in mouse. The read is 1 residue too short to cover the CDR3 end, so that end is filled in from the germline J gene. The chain carries TRBV4 and TRBJ2-4, with TRBD1 matching 7 bases. With 5 bases clipped from V and 1 base from J, the junction kept 6 bases outside the gene matches. The CDR3 is 15 residues long. The germline CDR1 and CDR2 sequences are LGHDT and YNNKQL (reference sequence). The CDR3 protein is CASSGRQGGQNTLYF. The CDR3 DNA, read in part, is TGTGCCAGCAGCGGACGACAGGGTGGTCAAAACACCTTGTAC.

This clone has only a few counts. Mouse germline and gene names are used. The read ends 1 residue shy of where the CDR3 ends; the end is completed using the germline J gene. The gene calls are TRBV13-3 and TRBJ2-7; TRBD1 aligns across 8 bases. This CDR3 is built from 13 residues. J was trimmed by 2 bases and V by 7 bases; bases with no gene match: 5. The germline gives CDR1 NNHDY, CDR2 SYVADS. Partial CDR3 DNA: TGTGCCAGCCAGGGGGCCTGGACCTATGAACAGTAC. Protein: CASQGAWTYEQY. The entire CDR3 protein is CASQGAWTYEQYF.

In the case of this clone: Gene and germline names: mouse. The read comes to an end 1 residue before the CDR3 does, leaving the germline J gene to fill in the end. V gene TRBV19 combines with J gene TRBJ2-4; 8 nucleotides match TRBD2. V trimming: 4 bases; J trimming: 3 bases; junction bases outside the gene matches: 4. The CDR3 covers 14 residues. CDR1 and CDR2 (germline): FNHDT, SITEND (reference sequence). The covered CDR3 bases are TGTGCCAGCAGTCAAGGACTGGGCCAAAACACCTTGTAC. This translates into CASSQGLGQNTLY. The full CDR3 protein is CASSQGLGQNTLYF.

This clone was observed a few times. These gene names are mouse names. The read ends 1 residue shy of where the CDR3 ends; the end is completed using the germline J gene. The V and J genes are TRBV13-1 and TRBJ2-7; 8 positions match TRBD1. V lost 3 bases to trimming and J lost 6 bases; unmatched junction nucleotides: 2. The germline CDR1 and CDR2 sequences are NSHNY and SYGAGN. This CDR3 has 12 amino acids. The CDR3 protein is CASSGTGGEQYF. CDR3 bases read: TGTGCCAGCAGTGGCACAGGGGGTGAACAGTAC.

A note on this clone: The genes and germline here are from mouse. The CDR3 end falls 1 residue outside the read, so it is completed with the germline J gene. The gene calls are TRBV4 and TRBJ1-3; D unclear. Per germline, CDR1 LGHDT and CDR2 YNNKQL (reference sequence). This CDR3 has 14 amino acids. V was cut by 5 bases and J by 0 bases, with 8 bases left in between. This CDR3 is CASSQTNSGNTLYF. The part of the CDR3 DNA that was read is TGTGCCAGCAGCCAGACAAATTCTGGAAATACGCTCTAT.

For this clone: Mouse gene names apply. The read halts 1 residue ahead of the CDR3 end, with the missing end drawn from the germline J gene. J is TRBJ2-1 and V is TRBV5; the match to TRBD1 covers 7 bases. Germline V gene sequence: CDR1 LGHNA, CDR2 YNLKQL (reference sequence). V lost 0 bases to trimming and J lost 4 bases; unmatched junction nucleotides: 3. This CDR3 comprises 15 residues. CDR3 loop: CASSQDVTGYAEQFF. The covered CDR3 bases are TGTGCCAGCAGCCAAGATGTGACAGGGTATGCTGAGCAGTTC.

About this clone itself: Gene names are mouse gene names. The read terminates 1 residue before the CDR3 end, so the remaining end is supplied by the germline J gene. The rearrangement uses TRBV4 and TRBJ2-1; TRBD1 is a possible D gene (5 bases). The CDR3 is 13 amino acids. The V and J ends lost 4 bases and 4 bases respectively, with 8 bases between them. The germline gives CDR1 LGHDT, CDR2 YNNKQL (reference sequence). The sequenced CDR3 bases are TGTGCCAGCAGCTCGGACAAATATGCTGAGCAGTTC. Amino acid sequence: CASSSDKYAEQF. The whole CDR3 sequence is CASSSDKYAEQFF.

Note on this clone: Gene and germline names: mouse. The sequenced fragment ends 1 residue before the CDR3 boundary, so the rest is inferred from the germline J gene. The chain carries TRBV31 and TRBJ2-5; no firm D call. Trimming cost V 4 bases and J 6 bases, with 11 bases left between them. In germline, CDR1 is GKSSPN, CDR2 SITVG. This CDR3 has 12 residues. The CDR3 DNA, read in part, is TGTGCCTGGATGTTGGGAGGGGACACCCAGTAC. It is translated as CAWMLGGDTQY. The whole CDR3 sequence reads CAWMLGGDTQYF.

This clone has only one observation. Genes and germline are mouse. The sequenced fragment ends 1 residue before the CDR3 boundary, so the rest is inferred from the germline J gene. V is TRBV4 and J is TRBJ2-2; D is unclear. Germline-derived CDR1 and CDR2 are LGHDT and YNNKQL (reference sequence). This CDR3 contains 15 residues. Trimming removed 3 bases at V and 3 bases at J, with 11 bases between. CDR3 DNA (partial): TGTGCCAGCAGCTACGGGAGGAGGGACACCGGGCAGCTCTAC. Encoded protein: CASSYGRRDTGQLY. The entire CDR3 reads CASSYGRRDTGQLYF.

In regard to this clone: Mouse names are used for the genes. Sequencing ends 1 residue short of the CDR3 end; the germline J gene provides the rest. The V call is TRBV13-3, the J call TRBJ2-1, with TRBD2 identical over 7 bases. V lost 1 base, J lost 1 base, and 5 bases stayed unmatched. Germline assignment: CDR1 NNHDY and CDR2 SYVADS. This CDR3 comprises 16 residues. The CDR3 bases that were read are TGTGCCAGCAGTGATCTGGGGGTCTCAAACTATGCTGAGCAGTTC. Amino acid sequence: CASSDLGVSNYAEQF. From start to end, the CDR3 is CASSDLGVSNYAEQFF.

A note on this clone: Gene names follow the mouse nomenclature. Coverage ceases 1 residue before the CDR3 finishes, and the germline J gene fills in the end. The rearrangement links TRBV19 to TRBJ2-7; 10 bases are a match to TRBD1. In germline, CDR1 is FNHDT, CDR2 SITEND (reference sequence). The CDR3 covers 13 residues. V lost 7 bases and J lost 3; bases outside the gene matches: 4. Incomplete CDR3 DNA: TGTGCCAGCGGCCGGGACAGGGGCTATGAACAGTAC. It translates to CASGRDRGYEQY. The whole CDR3 sequence reads CASGRDRGYEQYF.

As concerns this clone: The gene symbols are mouse symbols. The CDR3 extends 1 residue past the end of the read, so its final part is completed from the germline J gene. The V gene is TRBV5, the J gene TRBJ2-7; TRBD2 agrees at 11 bases. The germline V gene has CDR1 LGHNA and CDR2 YNLKQL (reference sequence). With 1 base clipped from V and 6 bases from J, the junction kept 2 bases outside the gene matches. The CDR3 extends over 14 amino acids. The chain's CDR3 is CASSQVTGGAEQYF. The sequenced part of the CDR3 DNA is TGTGCCAGCAGCCAAGTTACTGGGGGGGCTGAACAGTAC.

Of note for this clone: Genes and germline are mouse. From the germline J gene comes the end of the CDR3, since the read stops 1 residue before it. This chain joins TRBV1 and TRBJ1-1; D gene ambiguous. The CDR3 contains 13 residues. Germline assignment: CDR1 NSQYPW and CDR2 LRSPGD (reference sequence). The V and J ends lost 1 base and 1 base respectively, with 4 bases between them. CDR3 region: CTCSAGGNTEVFF. The covered CDR3 bases are TGCACCTGCAGTGCAGGAGGGAACACAGAAGTCTTC.

Regarding this clone: Mouse gene names apply. From the germline J gene comes the end of the CDR3, since the read stops 1 residue before it. The chain links TRBV13-2 to TRBJ1-4; D is perhaps TRBD1 (5 bases). The CDR3 covers 14 residues. Germline CDR1 is NNHNN and CDR2 is SYGAGS (reference sequence). V was trimmed by 0 bases and J by 4 bases, leaving 7 bases between them. The DNA read from the CDR3 is TGTGCCAGCGGTGATGGGGGGGGCAACGAAAGATTATTT. Residues: CASGDGGGNERLF. The whole CDR3 region reads CASGDGGGNERLFF.

A remark on this clone: Here the gene names and germline are mouse. The sequenced fragment ends 1 residue before the CDR3 boundary, so the rest is inferred from the germline J gene. The V and J genes are TRBV31 and TRBJ2-1; D might be TRBD2 (6 bases). The germline gives CDR1 GKSSPN, CDR2 SITVG. Trimming stripped 0 bases from V and 1 base from J, with 10 bases between. The CDR3 spans 15 residues. The sequenced CDR3 bases are TGTGCCTGGAGTCTAGATGGGGGAAACTATGCTGAGCAGTTC. Protein sequence: CAWSLDGGNYAEQF. The CDR3 reads in full as CAWSLDGGNYAEQFF.

Only a few counts were recorded for this clone. Gene names and germline refer to mouse. Read sequence stops 1 residue before the CDR3 end, and the germline J gene provides the missing end. The V call is TRBV19, the J call TRBJ2-7; TRBD2 might be the D (6 bases). Germline CDR1 reads FNHDT; CDR2 reads SITEND (reference sequence). The CDR3 consists of 14 residues. V was clipped by 4 bases and J by 2 bases, with 13 bases between them. CDR3 DNA (partial): TGTGCCAGCAGTGCCTCTGGGGTGCCCTATGAACAGTAC. Protein sequence: CASSASGVPYEQY. The full CDR3 sequence reads CASSASGVPYEQYF.

As concerns this clone: Gene labels here are mouse ones. The read halts 1 residue ahead of the CDR3 end, with the missing end drawn from the germline J gene. This chain uses TRBV1 with TRBJ1-4; possible D gene TRBD1, 6 bases. Germline lookup yields CDR1 NSQYPW and CDR2 LRSPGD (reference sequence). The CDR3 consists of 15 residues. V was shortened by 6 bases and J by 0 bases, with 11 bases between the two germline ends. CDR3 loop: CTCRPGTISNERLFF. CDR3 DNA, as far as it was read: TGCACCTGCAGACCCGGGACAATTTCCAACGAAAGATTATTT.

As to this clone: The genes are named according to mouse. The sequenced fragment ends 1 residue before the CDR3 boundary, so the rest is inferred from the germline J gene. V and J are TRBV5 and TRBJ2-2; D not resolved. This CDR3 has 12 amino acids. V lost 1 base and J lost 4, with 1 base in between. Germline CDR1 is LGHNA and CDR2 is YNLKQL (reference sequence). Here the CDR3 reads CASSQATGQLYF. The part of the CDR3 DNA that was read is TGTGCCAGCAGCCAAGCCACCGGGCAGCTCTAC.

Points on this clone: Gene names refer to mouse genes. The read terminates 1 residue ahead of where the CDR3 ends, so the germline J gene completes it. This chain links TRBV19 with TRBJ1-4; 9 nucleotides match TRBD1. This CDR3 is built from 15 residues. Trimming removed 5 bases from V and 0 bases from J; junction bases left unmatched: 2. Germline CDR1 and CDR2: FNHDT and SITEND (reference sequence). The CDR3 loop is CASRGQGISNERLFF. The part of the CDR3 DNA that was read is TGTGCCAGCAGGGGACAGGGAATTTCCAACGAAAGATTATTT. The whole variable domain, remainder taken from reference TRBV19 and TRBJ1-4, is GGIITQTPKFLIGQEGQKLTLKCQQNFNHDTMYWYRQDSGKGLRLIYYSITENDLQKGDLSEGYDASREKKSSFSLTVTSAQKNEMAVFLCASRGQGISNERLFFGHGTKLSVL.